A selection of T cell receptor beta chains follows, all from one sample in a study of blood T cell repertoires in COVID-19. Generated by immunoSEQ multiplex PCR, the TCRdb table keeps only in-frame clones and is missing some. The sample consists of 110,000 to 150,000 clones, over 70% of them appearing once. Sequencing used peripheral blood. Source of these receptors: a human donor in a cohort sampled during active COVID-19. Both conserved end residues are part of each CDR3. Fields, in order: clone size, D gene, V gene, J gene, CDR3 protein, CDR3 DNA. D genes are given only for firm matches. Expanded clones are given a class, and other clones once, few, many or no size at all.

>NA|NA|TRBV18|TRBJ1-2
CASSPGTNYGYTF
TGTGCCAGCTCACCAGGCACTAACTATGGCTACACCTTC
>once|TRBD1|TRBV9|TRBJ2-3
CASSAAGTGGEVSTDTQYF
TGTGCCAGCAGCGCGGCCGGGACAGGGGGTGAGGTTAGCACAGATACGCAGTATTTT
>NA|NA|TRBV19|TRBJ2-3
CASSISGTSTDTQYF
TGTGCCAGTAGTATTTCCGGGACTAGCACAGATACGCAGTATTTT
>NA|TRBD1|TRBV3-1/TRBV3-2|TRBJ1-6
CASSHPSERDRGLNSPLHF
TGTGCCAGCAGCCACCCTTCCGAAAGGGACAGGGGGCTTAATTCACCCCTCCACTTT
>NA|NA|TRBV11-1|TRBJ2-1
CASSPEWTVNEQFF
TGTGCCAGCAGCCCCGAATGGACTGTCAATGAGCAGTTCTTC
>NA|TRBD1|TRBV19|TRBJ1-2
CASSIIFSGQGKIF
TGTGCCAGTAGTATAATCTTCTCAGGACAGGGTAAGATCTTC
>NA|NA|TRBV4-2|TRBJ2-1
CASSPRSPAANEQFF
TGTGCCAGCAGCCCTAGGTCACCCGCGGCCAATGAGCAGTTCTTC
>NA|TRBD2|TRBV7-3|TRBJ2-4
CASSLRGGSENIQYF
TGTGCCAGCAGCTTACGCGGGGGGTCGGAAAACATTCAGTACTTC
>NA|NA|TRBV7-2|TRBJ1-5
CASSLRGGNQPQHF
TGTGCCAGCAGCTTACGGGGAGGCAATCAGCCCCAGCATTTT
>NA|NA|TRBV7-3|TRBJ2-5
CASSREIQETQYF
TGTGCCAGCAGCCGAGAGATCCAAGAGACCCAGTACTTC
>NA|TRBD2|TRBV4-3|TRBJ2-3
CASSQALAGPTDTQYF
TGCGCCAGCAGCCAAGCACTAGCGGGGCCCACAGATACGCAGTATTTT
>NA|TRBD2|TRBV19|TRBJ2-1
CASSPLAGGPGEQFF
TGTGCCAGTAGTCCTCTAGCGGGGGGGCCAGGTGAGCAGTTCTTC
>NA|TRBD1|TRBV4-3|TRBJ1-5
CASSQYRDRAYSNQPQHF
TGCGCCAGCAGCCAATACCGGGACAGGGCTTATAGCAATCAGCCCCAGCATTTT
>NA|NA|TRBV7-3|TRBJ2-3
CASSPTGSHTDTQYF
TGTGCCAGCAGTCCGACCGGGTCCCACACAGATACGCAGTATTTT
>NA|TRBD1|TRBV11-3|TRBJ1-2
CASSYRQGYGYTF
TGTGCCAGCAGCTACCGACAGGGCTATGGCTACACCTTC
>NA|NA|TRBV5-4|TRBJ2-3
CASSRGASDTDTQYF
TGTGCCAGCAGCCGGGGCGCTAGCGACACAGATACGCAGTATTTT
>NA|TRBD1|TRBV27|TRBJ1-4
CASGDRGGNEKLFF
TGTGCCAGCGGTGACAGGGGCGGTAATGAAAAACTGTTTTTT
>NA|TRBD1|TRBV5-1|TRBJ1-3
CASSWTGDSGNTIYF
TGCGCCAGCAGCTGGACAGGAGACTCTGGAAACACCATATATTTT
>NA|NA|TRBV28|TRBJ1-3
CASSLDTSGAGNTIYF
TGTGCCAGCAGTTTGGACACTTCAGGGGCTGGAAACACCATATATTTT
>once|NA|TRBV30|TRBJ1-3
CAGFLGNTIYF
TGTGCCGGCTTCTTGGGAAACACCATATATTTT
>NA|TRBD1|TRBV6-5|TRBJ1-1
CASSHRGRTEAFF
TGTGCCAGCAGTCACAGGGGGAGGACTGAAGCTTTCTTT
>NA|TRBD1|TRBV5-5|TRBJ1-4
CASSPGQGREKLFF
TGTGCCAGCAGCCCCGGACAGGGGCGTGAAAAACTGTTTTTT
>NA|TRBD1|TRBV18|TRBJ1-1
CASSPRQGAEGEAFF
TGTGCCAGCTCACCGAGGCAGGGGGCGGAAGGTGAAGCTTTCTTT
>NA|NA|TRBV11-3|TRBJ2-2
CASQGFNTGELFF
TGTGCCAGCCAGGGCTTCAACACCGGGGAGCTGTTTTTT
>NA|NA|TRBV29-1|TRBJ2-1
CSAARARGNEQFF
TGCAGCGCCGCCCGGGCCCGAGGGAATGAGCAGTTCTTC
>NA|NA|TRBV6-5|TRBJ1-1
CASSYSTGTPNTEAFF
TGTGCCAGCAGTTACTCGACCGGGACACCTAACACTGAAGCTTTCTTT
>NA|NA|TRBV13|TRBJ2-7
CASSGGAGGVSYEQYF
TGTGCCAGCAGCGGGGGAGCGGGCGGAGTCTCCTACGAACAGTACTTC
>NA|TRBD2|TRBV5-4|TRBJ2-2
CASAPSGGVGAGELFF
TGTGCCAGCGCACCTAGCGGGGGAGTTGGTGCCGGGGAGCTGTTTTTT
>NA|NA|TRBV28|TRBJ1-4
CASRRTNEKLFF
TGTGCCAGCAGGAGAACTAATGAAAAACTGTTTTTT